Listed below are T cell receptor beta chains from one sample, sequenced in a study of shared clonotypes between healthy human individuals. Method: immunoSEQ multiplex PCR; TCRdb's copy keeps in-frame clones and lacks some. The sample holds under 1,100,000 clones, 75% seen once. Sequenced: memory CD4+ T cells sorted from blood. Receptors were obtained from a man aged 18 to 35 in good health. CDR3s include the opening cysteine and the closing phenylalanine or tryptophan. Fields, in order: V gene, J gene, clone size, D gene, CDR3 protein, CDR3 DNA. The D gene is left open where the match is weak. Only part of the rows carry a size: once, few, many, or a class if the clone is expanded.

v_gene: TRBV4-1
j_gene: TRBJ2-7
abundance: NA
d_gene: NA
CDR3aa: CASSQESYKVRYEQYF
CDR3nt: TGCGCCAGCAGCCAAGAAAGTTACAAGGTCAGGTACGAGCAGTACTTC

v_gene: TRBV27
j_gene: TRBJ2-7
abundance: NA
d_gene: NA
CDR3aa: CASSTGGIEQYF
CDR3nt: TGTGCCAGCAGTACGGGTGGGATCGAGCAGTACTTC

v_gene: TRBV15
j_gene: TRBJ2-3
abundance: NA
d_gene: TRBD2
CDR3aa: CATSRASGLAGTDTQYF
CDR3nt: TGTGCCACCAGCAGAGCTTCGGGACTAGCGGGCACAGATACGCAGTATTTT

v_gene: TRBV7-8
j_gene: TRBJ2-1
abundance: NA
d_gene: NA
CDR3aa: CASSHDRYNEQFF
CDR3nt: TGTGCCAGCAGTCACGACAGGTACAATGAGCAGTTCTTC

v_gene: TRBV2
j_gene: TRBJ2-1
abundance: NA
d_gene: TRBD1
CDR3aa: CASRSDRGDEQFF
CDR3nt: TGTGCCAGCAGGTCGGACAGGGGAGATGAGCAGTTCTTC

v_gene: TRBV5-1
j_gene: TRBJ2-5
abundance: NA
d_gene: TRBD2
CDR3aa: CASREASGHQETQYF
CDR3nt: TGCGCCAGCAGAGAGGCTAGCGGACATCAAGAGACCCAGTACTTC

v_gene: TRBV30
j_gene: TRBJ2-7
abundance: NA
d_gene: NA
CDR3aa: CAWSPPGETYEQYF
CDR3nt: TGTGCCTGGAGTCCCCCAGGAGAGACCTACGAGCAGTACTTC

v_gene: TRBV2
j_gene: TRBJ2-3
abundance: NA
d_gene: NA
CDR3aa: CASSLRASTDTQYF
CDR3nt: TGTGCCAGCAGTTTACGGGCCAGCACAGATACGCAGTATTTT

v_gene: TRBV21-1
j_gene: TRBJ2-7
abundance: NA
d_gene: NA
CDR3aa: CASSKRKGPLPYEQYF
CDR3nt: TGTGCCAGCAGCAAACGCAAAGGCCCCCTCCCGTACGAGCAGTACTTC

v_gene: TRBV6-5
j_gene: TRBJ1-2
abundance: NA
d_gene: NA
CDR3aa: CASRLGAASYGYTF
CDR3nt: TGTGCCAGCCGCCTGGGGGCAGCATCCTATGGCTACACCTTC

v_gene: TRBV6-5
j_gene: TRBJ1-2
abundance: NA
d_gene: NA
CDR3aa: CASRHTDYGYTF
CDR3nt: TGTGCCAGCAGGCACACCGACTATGGCTACACCTTC

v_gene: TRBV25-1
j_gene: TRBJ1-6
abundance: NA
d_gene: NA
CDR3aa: CASSFAGPNSPLHF
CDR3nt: TGTGCCAGCAGTTTTGCGGGTCCCAATTCACCCCTCCACTTT

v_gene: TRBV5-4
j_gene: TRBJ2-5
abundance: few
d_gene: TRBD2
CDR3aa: CASSVDSGRVMETQYF
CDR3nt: TGTGCCAGCAGCGTTGATAGCGGGAGAGTTATGGAGACCCAGTACTTC

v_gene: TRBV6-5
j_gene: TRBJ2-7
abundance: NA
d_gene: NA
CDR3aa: CASRRGGGNHYEQYF
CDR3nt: TGTGCCAGTAGGAGGGGTGGCGGGAATCACTACGAGCAGTACTTC

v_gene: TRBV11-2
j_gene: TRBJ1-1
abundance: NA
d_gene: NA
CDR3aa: CASSFTNTEAFF
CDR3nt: TGTGCCAGCAGCTTCACAAACACTGAAGCTTTCTTT

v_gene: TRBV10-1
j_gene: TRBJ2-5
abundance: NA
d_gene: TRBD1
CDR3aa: CASSGDRGETQYF
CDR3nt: TGCGCCAGCAGTGGGGACAGAGGGGAGACCCAGTACTTC

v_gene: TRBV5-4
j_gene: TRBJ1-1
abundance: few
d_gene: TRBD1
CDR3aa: CASSRDRQAFF
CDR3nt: TGTGCCAGCAGCCGGGACAGGCAAGCTTTCTTT

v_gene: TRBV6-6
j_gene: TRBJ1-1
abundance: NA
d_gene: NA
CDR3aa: CASSYRASNTEAFF
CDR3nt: TGTGCCAGCAGTTACCGTGCCTCGAACACTGAAGCTTTCTTT

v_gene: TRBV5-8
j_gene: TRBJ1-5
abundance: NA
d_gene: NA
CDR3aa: CASSLDSGQPQHF
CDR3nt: TGTGCCAGCAGCTTGGATTCGGGTCAGCCCCAGCATTTT

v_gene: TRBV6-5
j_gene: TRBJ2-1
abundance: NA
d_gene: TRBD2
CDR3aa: CASKTSGGAYNEQFF
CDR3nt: TGTGCCAGCAAAACTAGCGGGGGGGCCTACAATGAGCAGTTCTTC

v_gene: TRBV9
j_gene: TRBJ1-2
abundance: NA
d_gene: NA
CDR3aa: CASSATNVLEGHYGYTF
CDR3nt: TGTGCCAGCAGCGCGACGAATGTATTGGAGGGGCACTATGGCTACACCTTC

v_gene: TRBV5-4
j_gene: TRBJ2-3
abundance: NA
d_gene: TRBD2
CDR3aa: CASSYSSGGAFGTDTQYF
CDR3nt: TGTGCCAGCAGCTACTCTAGCGGGGGGGCCTTCGGCACAGATACGCAGTATTTT

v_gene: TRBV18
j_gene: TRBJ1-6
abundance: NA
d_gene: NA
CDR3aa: CASSPPLLGSVAPLHF
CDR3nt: TGTGCCAGCTCACCCCCACTTTTGGGGAGTGTAGCGCCCCTCCACTTT